Below are 26 T cell receptor beta chains sequenced from a single sample in a study of blood T cell repertoires in COVID-19. Sequencing used immunoSEQ multiplex PCR; TCRdb keeps in-frame clones, though not all of them. Here the sample spans fewer than 300,000 clones, roughly 80% being singletons. Sequenced: PBMCs or T cells enriched from blood (not recorded which). These receptors came from a man aged 40-49 years who had been exposed to COVID-19.

The chain links TRBV9 to TRBJ2-7; TRBD2 agrees at 8 bases. CDR1 is SGDLS, CDR2 YYNGEE, per germline. Unmatched junction bases numbered 5, after V lost 0 bases and J lost 3 bases. This CDR3 spans 15 amino acids. The CDR3 region has the DNA TGTGCCAGCAGCGTAGCGCCGGGACTAGTCTACGAGCAGTACTTC. This gives the protein CASSVAPGLVYEQYF.

The rearrangement joins TRBV5-4 to TRBJ2-2; a possible D gene is TRBD1 (6 bases). Deletions cut 5 bases from V and 0 bases from J, with 14 bases between. Germline V gives CDR1 SGHNT, CDR2 YYREEE (reference sequence). The CDR3 is 16 residues long. The CDR3 spells CASRAGSGANTGELFF. CDR3 bases: TGTGCCAGCAGGGCAGGGTCAGGGGCGAACACCGGGGAGCTGTTTTTT.

V gene TRBV9 combines with J gene TRBJ2-1; D call uncertain. This CDR3 is 15 amino acids long. V was shortened by 7 bases and J by 10 bases, with 24 bases between the two germline ends. Germline assignment: CDR1 SGDLS and CDR2 YYNGEE. For the CDR3, the DNA is TGTGCCAGCTCCCAGCGAATGGCCGATAGAGGAGAGCAGTTCTTC. Its translation: CASSQRMADRGEQFF.

This sequence joins TRBV5-6 and TRBJ1-2; 7 bases match TRBD1. CDR1 and CDR2 (germline): SGHDT, YYEEEE. V lost 3 bases to trimming and J lost 5 bases; unmatched junction nucleotides: 4. This CDR3 has 13 amino acids. The CDR3 reads CASSSQGRYGYTF. CDR3 in DNA: TGTGCCAGCAGCTCACAGGGGAGGTATGGCTACACCTTC.

The chain has TRBV18 and TRBJ2-5, with 13 bases identical to TRBD2. The CDR3 covers 22 residues. V gave up 0 bases and J gave up 4 bases; unmatched junction bases: 20. Germline V gives CDR1 KGHSH, CDR2 LQKENI. CDR3 sequence (DNA): TGTGCCAGCTCACCACCAACTAGCGGGAGGGCCCTCGGCAGCCGGGAGGGAGAGACCCAGTACTTC. This encodes CASSPPTSGRALGSREGETQYF. Looking up the rest from reference TRBV18 and TRBJ2-5 gives the full variable domain: NAGVMQNPRHLVRRRGQEARLRCSPMKGHSHVYWYRQLPEEGLKFMVYLQKENIIDESGMPKERFSAEFPKEGPSILRIQQVVRGDSAAYFCASSPPTSGRALGSREGETQYFGPGTRLLVL.

The rearrangement uses TRBV5-5 and TRBJ2-7, with 13 bases matching TRBD2. Germline trimming cut 0 bases from V and 4 bases from J; bases unmatched to any gene: 7. Germline V lookup: CDR1 SGHKS, CDR2 YYEKEE (reference sequence). The CDR3 is 17 residues long. CDR3 protein: CASSLERGTSGAYEQYF. CDR3 coding DNA: TGTGCCAGCAGCTTGGAAAGGGGGACTAGCGGGGCATACGAGCAGTACTTC.

The chain combines TRBV11-2 with TRBJ2-3; a possible D gene is TRBD2 (6 bases). V was pared by 3 bases and J by 11 bases, with 15 bases between. CDR1 SGHAT and CDR2 FQNNGV come from the germline V gene. The CDR3 spans 13 residues. CDR3 bases: TGTGCCAGCAGCTTGGCGGGTTCGGGGGTGCAGTATTTT. Its protein is CASSLAGSGVQYF.

The rearrangement uses TRBV5-1 and TRBJ2-7, with no clear D. The length of the CDR3 is 13 residues. The V gene's germline CDR1 is SGHRS and CDR2 YFSETQ. The V gene lost 2 bases and the J gene lost 3 bases, with 9 bases spanning the gap. The CDR3 region has the DNA TGCGCCAGCAGCTTTCCGGGTGTCTACGAGCAGTACTTC. Translated: CASSFPGVYEQYF.

This clone was seen many times. Additional DNA sequences in this sample encode the identical CDR3. This sequence joins TRBV29-1 and TRBJ2-5; perhaps TRBD1 as D (5 bases). Germline V lookup: CDR1 SQVTM, CDR2 ANQGSEA. Trimming left V 4 bases short and J 5 bases short, with 14 bases between. The length of the CDR3 is 13 residues. CDR3 sequence reads: CSVGGDPGETQYF. The CDR3 DNA reads TGCAGCGTTGGTGGAGACCCAGGGGAGACCCAGTACTTC.

The V gene is TRBV11-2, the J gene TRBJ1-1, with TRBD1 matching 8 bases. The CDR3 consists of 13 residues. Germline-derived CDR1 and CDR2 are SGHAT and FQNNGV. With 9 bases clipped from V and 3 bases from J, the junction kept 6 bases outside the gene matches. Written as DNA, the CDR3 is TGTGCCAGTGGAGAGGACAGGGACACTGAAGCTTTCTTT. Protein sequence: CASGEDRDTEAFF.

V gene TRBV11-2 combines with J gene TRBJ2-7; 7 nucleotides agree with TRBD2. There are 15 residues in the CDR3. Germline trimming cut 1 base from V and 5 bases from J; bases unmatched to any gene: 8. CDR1 is SGHAT, CDR2 FQNNGV, per germline. CDR3: CASSLVAGVSDEQYF. CDR3 sequence (DNA): TGTGCCAGCAGCTTAGTGGCGGGAGTGTCCGACGAGCAGTACTTC.

The chain joins TRBV19 to TRBJ1-1; possible D gene TRBD1, 5 bases. The V gene lost 7 bases and the J gene lost 1 base, with 13 bases spanning the gap. Germline CDR1 reads LNHDA; CDR2 reads SQIVND (reference sequence). The CDR3 totals 14 residues. The CDR3 sequence is CASKQQEKNTEAFF. CDR3 nucleotide sequence: TGTGCCAGTAAGCAACAGGAGAAGAACACTGAAGCTTTCTTT. Together with reference TRBV19 and TRBJ1-1, the CDR3 gives the full variable domain: DGGITQSPKYLFRKEGQNVTLSCEQNLNHDAMYWYRQDPGQGLRLIYYSQIVNDFQKGDIAEGYSVSREKKESFPLTVTSAQKNPTAFYLCASKQQEKNTEAFFGQGTRLTVV.

The V and J genes are TRBV19 and TRBJ1-5; tentatively, D is TRBD1 (5 bases). Trimming took 0 bases from V and 4 from J, leaving 19 bases between them. The CDR3 covers 18 residues. Per the germline V gene, CDR1 is LNHDA and CDR2 is SQIVND (reference sequence). The CDR3 protein is CASSIDLQGSGLNQPQHF. The CDR3 DNA sequence: TGTGCCAGTAGTATAGATCTTCAGGGTTCAGGTCTTAATCAGCCCCAGCATTTT.

The rearrangement joins TRBV13 to TRBJ2-3; D is uncertain. The CDR3 extends over 13 amino acids. Trimming removed 5 bases at V and 4 bases at J, with 10 bases between. Germline V gene sequence: CDR1 PRHDT, CDR2 FYEKMQ (reference sequence). CDR3 in DNA: TGTGCCAGCAGCATATATCGGGCAGATACGCAGTATTTT. Translated: CASSIYRADTQYF.

The chain combines TRBV20-1 with TRBJ1-5; D uncertain. Germline V gene lookup returns CDR1 DFQATT and CDR2 SNEGSKA (reference sequence). V lost 3 bases and J 5 bases, leaving 14 bases between the germline ends. The CDR3 extends over 14 amino acids. Here the CDR3 DNA reads TGCAGTGCTAGTCACTCAGAAGGAGATCAGCCCCAGCATTTT. Protein product: CSASHSEGDQPQHF.

The rearrangement joins TRBV9 to TRBJ1-1, with D maybe TRBD1 (6 bases). Germline lookup yields CDR1 SGDLS and CDR2 YYNGEE. V lost 0 bases and J lost 10, with 19 bases in between. The CDR3 spans 15 residues. The CDR3 DNA reads TGTGCCAGCAGCGTAGGGGCCCCAGGACTGGGGGCAGCTTTCTTT. This encodes CASSVGAPGLGAAFF.

The chain has TRBV2 and TRBJ1-1, with D possibly matching TRBD1 (6 bases). Germline V lookup: CDR1 SNHLY, CDR2 FYNNEI. The CDR3 contains 10 residues. Trimming cost V 8 bases and J 10 bases, with 11 bases left between them. The CDR3: CASWGGRAFF. CDR3 bases: TGTGCCAGCTGGGGGGGGCGAGCTTTCTTT.

The chain is built from TRBV5-1 and TRBJ1-6; 10 bases line up with TRBD1. This CDR3 comprises 16 residues. CDR1 SGHRS and CDR2 YFSETQ come from the germline V gene. V was clipped by 4 bases and J by 9 bases; unmatched bases: 10. CDR3 nucleotide sequence: TGCGCCAGCAGCCTGGACAGGGGGGACGGTGGTTCACCCCTCCACTTT. Amino acids: CASSLDRGDGGSPLHF. The full variable domain, its missing parts supplied by reference TRBV5-1 and TRBJ1-6, is KAGVTQTPRYLIKTRGQQVTLSCSPISGHRSVSWYQQTPGQGLQFLFEYFSETQRNKGNFPGRFSGRQFSNSRSEMNVSTLELGDSALYLCASSLDRGDGGSPLHFGNGTRLTVT.

The rearrangement joins TRBV5-1 to TRBJ2-3, with a weak D call TRBD1 (6 bases). The germline V gene has CDR1 SGHRS and CDR2 YFSETQ. V was shortened by 3 bases and J by 2 bases, with 10 bases between the two germline ends. This CDR3 has 14 residues. CDR3 DNA sequence: TGCGCCAGCAGCTCACGGGACATCACAGATACGCAGTATTTT. Translated: CASSSRDITDTQYF.

In DNA, the CDR3 is TGTGCCAGCTCATCGGGACAGGGCGGGTCTGAAAAACTGTTTTTT. Translated, it gives CASSSGQGGSEKLFF. This chain uses TRBV18 with TRBJ1-4; 9 nucleotides line up with TRBD1. Looked up from germline, CDR1 is KGHSH and CDR2 is LQKENI. V lost 5 bases, J lost 7 bases, and 8 bases stayed unmatched. The CDR3 extends over 15 amino acids.

V gene TRBV2 combines with J gene TRBJ2-2, with D possibly TRBD1 on 6 matching bases. The CDR3 consists of 13 residues. Between the trimmed V and J ends, which lost 2 bases and 5 bases, there was a span of 6 bases. Germline V lookup: CDR1 SNHLY, CDR2 FYNNEI. The CDR3 loop is CASSEQGTGELFF. The CDR3 DNA reads TGTGCCAGCAGTGAACAGGGGACCGGGGAGCTGTTTTTT.

The V and J genes are TRBV19 and TRBJ2-1; the match to TRBD2 covers 8 bases. The V and J ends lost 3 bases and 12 bases, in that order; junction bases with no gene match: 7. From germline, CDR1 is LNHDA and CDR2 SQIVND (reference sequence). This CDR3 is built from 13 residues. The CDR3 DNA is TGTGCCAGTAGTATCCCCACTAGCGGACCGCAGTTCTTC. Translated: CASSIPTSGPQFF.

CDR3 amino acids: CASSYGRHTNNSPLHF. The DNA of the CDR3 is TGTGCCAGCAGTTACGGTCGACATACAAATAATTCACCCCTCCACTTT. The chain carries TRBV6-5 and TRBJ1-6; D unclear. The CDR3 is 16 residues long. V was shortened by 2 bases and J by 5 bases, with 13 bases between the two germline ends. Germline V gives CDR1 MNHEY, CDR2 SVGAGI.

The chain uses TRBV6-4 and TRBJ1-6; unclear D gene. CDR1 MRHNA and CDR2 SNTAGT come from the germline V gene. V lost 6 bases and J lost 0, with 3 bases in between. There are 13 residues in the CDR3. The CDR3 loop is CASSSSYNSPLHF. The CDR3 DNA sequence: TGTGCCAGCAGCAGCTCCTATAATTCACCCCTCCACTTT.

V and J are TRBV2 and TRBJ2-1; 8 bases match TRBD1. The CDR3 extends over 15 amino acids. Germline CDR1 SNHLY, CDR2 FYNNEI. The trim removed 0 bases at V and 8 bases at J, leaving 6 bases unmatched. The CDR3: CASSEATGAVDEQFF. CDR3 nucleotide sequence: TGTGCCAGCAGTGAAGCGACAGGGGCCGTGGATGAGCAGTTCTTC. Full variable domain (rest looked up from reference TRBV2 and TRBJ2-1): EPEVTQTPSHQVTQMGQEVILRCVPISNHLYFYWYRQILGQKVEFLVSFYNNEISEKSEIFDDQFSVERPDGSNFTLKIRSTKLEDSAMYFCASSEATGAVDEQFFGPGTRLTVL.

The V gene is TRBV5-1, the J gene TRBJ2-1; D is ambiguous. The length of the CDR3 is 15 residues. Trimming cost V 2 bases and J 4 bases, with 13 bases left between them. The germline CDR1 and CDR2 sequences are SGHRS and YFSETQ. The CDR3 nucleotides read TGCGCCAGCAGCTTCGGTAGCCAGCCTTACAATGAGCAGTTCTTC. This encodes CASSFGSQPYNEQFF.